The 22 T cell receptor beta chains presented below share a single source sample, sequenced in a study of blood T cell repertoires in COVID-19. Profiling relied on immunoSEQ multiplex PCR, and the TCRdb table lists in-frame clones only, not all of them. This table has 40,000 to 60,000 clones, approximately 86% appearing once. Specimen: peripheral blood. The origin of the receptors is a man aged 80 or over with active COVID-19.

The chain employs TRBV9 and TRBJ2-3, with 8 bases identical to TRBD1. CDR3 length: 17 residues. Germline lookup yields CDR1 SGDLS and CDR2 YYNGEE. V trimming: 0 bases; J trimming: 1 base; junction bases outside the gene matches: 7. CDR3 nucleotide sequence: TGTGCCAGCAGCGTAGTTTTCGGACAGGGAGGCACAGATACGCAGTATTTT. Translated, it gives CASSVVFGQGGTDTQYF. Complete variable domain (other parts from reference TRBV9 and TRBJ2-3): DSGVTQTPKHLITATGQRVTLRCSPRSGDLSVYWYQQSLDQGLQFLIQYYNGEERAKGNILERFSAQQFPDLHSELNLSSLELGDSALYFCASSVVFGQGGTDTQYFGPGTRLTVL.

Only one count was recorded for this clone. The chain has TRBV5-5 and TRBJ2-7; D ambiguous. V gave up 0 bases and J gave up 4 bases, with 8 bases separating them. CDR3 length equals 13 residues. Germline V CDR1 and CDR2: SGHKS, YYEKEE (reference sequence). The CDR3 nucleotides read TGTGCCAGCAGCTTGGATACAGAGTACGAGCAGTACTTC. This codes for CASSLDTEYEQYF.

The chain recombines TRBV4-3 with TRBJ1-6; D gene unclear. The CDR3 runs 16 residues. Per germline, CDR1 LGHNA and CDR2 YSLEER. The V end lost 0 bases, the J end lost 5 bases, and 11 bases lay between the germline ends. The CDR3 reads CASSQEYRRNNSPLHF. The CDR3 DNA sequence: TGCGCCAGCAGCCAAGAATACCGCAGGAATAATTCACCCCTCCACTTT.

The rearrangement joins TRBV3-1 (or the pseudogene TRBV3-2) to TRBJ2-7, with D perhaps matching TRBD2 (6 bases). From germline, CDR1 is LGHDT and CDR2 YNNKEL (reference sequence). V was pared by 4 bases and J by 3 bases, with 10 bases between. This CDR3 has 13 residues. The CDR3 loop is CASSPDYFYEQYF. Written as DNA, the CDR3 is TGTGCCAGCAGCCCGGACTACTTCTACGAGCAGTACTTC.

J is TRBJ1-5 and V is TRBV7-9, with a possible D match to TRBD1 (5 bases). There are 14 residues in the CDR3. CDR1 and CDR2 (germline): SEHNR, FQNEAQ (reference sequence). V shed 1 base and J shed 8 bases, with 12 bases lying between them. The CDR3 DNA reads TGTGCCAGCAGCTTAGTAGGGGCCGGCGAGCCCCAGCATTTT. This encodes CASSLVGAGEPQHF.

This chain joins TRBV30 and TRBJ1-3, with 8 positions matching TRBD1. This CDR3 is 14 amino acids long. J gave up 4 bases and V 2 bases, and 4 bases lay outside the gene matches. Germline loops: CDR1 GTSNPN, CDR2 SVGIG (reference sequence). In DNA form, the CDR3 reads TGTGCCTGGAGTTACAGGGGGTCAGGAAACACCATATATTTT. It yields the protein CAWSYRGSGNTIYF.

This chain uses TRBV2 with TRBJ2-1; 7 positions match TRBD1. This CDR3 region has 14 residues. From germline, CDR1 is SNHLY and CDR2 FYNNEI. V lost 8 bases and J lost 4; bases outside the gene matches: 8. CDR3 sequence (DNA): TGTGCCAGCGAGAGGGGGACAGCTTACAATGAGCAGTTCTTC. It codes for CASERGTAYNEQFF.

This clone was recorded once. V and J are TRBV25-1 and TRBJ1-6; tentative D call: TRBD1 (6 bases). CDR1 is MGHDK and CDR2 is SYGVNS in the germline V gene. This CDR3 is built from 15 residues. V lost 3 bases and J lost 7, with 13 bases in between. CDR3 region: CASSEGAPSNSPLHF. CDR3 in DNA: TGTGCCAGCAGTGAGGGGGCGCCGAGCAATTCACCCCTCCACTTT.

The chain links TRBV7-2 to TRBJ2-7; 11 nucleotides align to TRBD1. V shed 5 bases, J shed 4 bases, and the junction held 13 bases outside the gene matches. Germline-derived CDR1 and CDR2 are SGHTA and FQGNSA. The CDR3 runs 17 residues. The CDR3 spells CASSPQRGTGGVYEQYF. CDR3 DNA: TGTGCCAGCAGCCCACAGCGGGGGACAGGGGGTGTTTACGAGCAGTACTTC.

The J gene is TRBJ2-3, the V gene TRBV28; TRBD2 might be the D (5 bases). V lost 4 bases and J 2 bases, leaving 13 bases between the germline ends. Per the germline V gene, CDR1 is MDHEN and CDR2 is SYDVKM. The CDR3 is 15 residues long. CDR3 sequence: CASSSGGSHTDTQYF. CDR3 DNA: TGTGCCAGCAGTTCAGGCGGGTCCCACACAGATACGCAGTATTTT.

CDR3 sequence: CASSKNHKETQYF. CDR3 sequence (DNA): TGTGCCAGTAGCAAGAACCACAAAGAGACCCAGTACTTC. The chain carries TRBV19 and TRBJ2-5; no clear D gene. Germline V lookup: CDR1 LNHDA, CDR2 SQIVND (reference sequence). The V gene lost 6 bases and the J gene lost 3 bases, with 11 bases spanning the gap. This CDR3 has 13 amino acids.

The sample holds one count of this clone. The rearrangement joins TRBV7-9 to TRBJ2-2, with D unclear. The V gene's germline CDR1 is SEHNR and CDR2 FQNEAQ (reference sequence). This CDR3 has 19 amino acids. V was clipped by 0 bases and J by 0 bases, with 17 bases between them. This CDR3 reads CASSLAKFQVEPNTGELFF. In nucleotides, the CDR3 is TGTGCCAGCAGCTTAGCGAAGTTTCAGGTAGAACCGAACACCGGGGAGCTGTTTTTT.

The chain carries TRBV6-1 and TRBJ2-3; the match to TRBD1 covers 8 bases. CDR1 is MNHNS, CDR2 SASEGT, per germline. The V and J ends lost 4 bases and 0 bases, in that order; junction bases with no gene match: 6. This CDR3 comprises 16 residues. The CDR3 DNA reads TGTGCCAGCAGTGCCAGACAGGGGTCTAGCACAGATACGCAGTATTTT. Translated: CASSARQGSSTDTQYF.

This chain connects TRBV19 to TRBJ2-7, with 7 bases matching TRBD1. The V gene end was trimmed by 5 bases and the J gene end by 3 bases; junction bases not matched to a gene: 7. The length of the CDR3 is 14 residues. Germline CDR1 LNHDA, CDR2 SQIVND (reference sequence). This chain's CDR3 is CASSLGQVGYEQYF. CDR3 in DNA: TGTGCCAGTAGTCTCGGACAGGTGGGCTACGAGCAGTACTTC.

This chain's CDR3 is CAWRRGQGVSLGEKLFF. DNA of the CDR3: TGTGCCTGGAGACGTGGACAGGGGGTTTCTCTGGGGGAAAAACTGTTTTTT. The chain uses TRBV30 and TRBJ1-4; 10 bases fit TRBD1. Losses at the gene ends were 3 bases for V and 8 bases for J; bases not matched to a gene: 15. CDR3 length: 17 amino acids. CDR1 and CDR2 (germline): GTSNPN, SVGIG (reference sequence).

V and J are TRBV6-2 or TRBV6-3 and TRBJ1-2, with TRBD1 as a possible D gene (5 bases). Trimming removed 0 bases from V and 4 bases from J, with 12 bases in between. This CDR3 contains 15 residues. Germline CDR1 reads MNHEY; CDR2 reads SVGEGT. CDR3 protein: CASSYSGAPSYGYTF. The CDR3 coding sequence is TGTGCCAGCAGTTACTCTGGGGCCCCTTCCTATGGCTACACCTTC.

The J gene is TRBJ2-4, the V gene TRBV28; no definite D call. The CDR3 sequence is 11 residues long. Germline V gene data show CDR1 as MDHEN and CDR2 as SYDVKM. The V gene lost 8 bases and the J gene lost 3 bases, with 5 bases spanning the gap. CDR3 coding DNA: TGTGCCAGCTCGAGCAAAAACATTCAGTACTTC. Protein product: CASSSKNIQYF.

The chain joins TRBV3-1 (or the pseudogene TRBV3-2) to TRBJ1-4, with D uncertain. Germline V gives CDR1 LGHDT, CDR2 YNNKEL (reference sequence). The ends were cut back, 4 bases at V and 0 bases at J, with 9 bases in the middle. This CDR3 has 15 residues. The chain's CDR3 is CASSPGGTTNEKLFF. CDR3 nucleotides: TGTGCCAGCAGCCCGGGAGGGACAACTAATGAAAAACTGTTTTTT.

Notes on this clone: Different DNA sequences within this sample yield the same CDR3. The chain carries TRBV18 and TRBJ1-1; perhaps TRBD1 as D (6 bases). V was shortened by 4 bases and J by 0 bases, with 6 bases between the two germline ends. CDR1 is KGHSH and CDR2 is LQKENI in the germline V gene. The CDR3 length is 13 residues. CDR3 DNA sequence: TGTGCCAGCTCACGGACAGTGAACACTGAAGCTTTCTTT. Amino acid sequence: CASSRTVNTEAFF.

This clone has only a few counts. This rearrangement joins TRBV18 to TRBJ1-6; 9 nucleotides match TRBD1. Germline-derived CDR1 and CDR2 are KGHSH and LQKENI. This CDR3 spans 16 amino acids. V gave up 0 bases and J gave up 7 bases; unmatched junction bases: 4. The CDR3, as DNA: TGTGCCAGCTCACCACCCGGACAGGGGAACAATTCACCCCTCCACTTT. Its translation: CASSPPGQGNNSPLHF.

The chain employs TRBV3-1 (or the pseudogene TRBV3-2) and TRBJ2-5; 9 nucleotides align to TRBD2. The junction had 18 bases not matched to a gene; V was cut back by 0 bases and J by 13 bases. The CDR3 runs 17 residues. The germline V gene encodes CDR1 LGHDT and CDR2 YNNKEL (reference sequence). The CDR3 loop reads CASSQDPLGDSGGWWYF. The CDR3 bases are TGTGCCAGCAGCCAAGATCCCCTCGGTGATAGCGGGGGCTGGTGGTACTTC.

This rearrangement joins TRBV3-1 (or the pseudogene TRBV3-2) to TRBJ2-5, with 9 bases aligning to TRBD1. V trimming: 2 bases; J trimming: 3 bases; junction bases outside the gene matches: 1. The CDR3 is 14 amino acids. Germline CDR1 is LGHDT and CDR2 is YNNKEL (reference sequence). CDR3 residues: CASSQTGGEETQYF. Here the CDR3 DNA reads TGTGCCAGCAGCCAAACAGGGGGCGAAGAGACCCAGTACTTC.